This T cell receptor beta chain comes out of a study of T cells in Graves' hyperthyroidism and ophthalmopathy. Study-wide context: The blood sample was taken at first diagnosis, before treatment began. Notes on the study in general: A model of 13 V-J pairs discriminated ophthalmopathy from stable hyperthyroidism.

The CDR3 regions of TCR beta were amplified from RNA transcripts. The HTBI primer set served for first-round RT-PCR of the TCR CDR3. TCRdb reprocessed the multiplex PCR reads via MiXCR and lists one record per CDR3 protein. The sample carries hundreds of thousands of distinct CDR3 sequences, 12% to 15% recorded once. The table lists this clonotype with many counts. The antigen is not known. Germline CDR1 is SNHLY and CDR2 is FYNNEI. The CDR3 loop spans 13 amino acids. The V segment lost 0 bases and the J segment 6 bases; nucleotides outside the gene matches: 2. Material for sequencing was blood. The chain combines TRBV2 with TRBJ2-7, with 7 bases identical to TRBD2. The sequence was obtained from a woman between 18 and 29 years old with Graves' hyperthyroidism. As DNA, the CDR3 is TGTGCCAGCAGTGAAGCGGCGGGAGTCGAGCAGTACTTC. Its protein product is CASSEAAGVEQYF.